A single sample gave rise to the 3 T cell receptor beta chains below, sequenced in a study of blood T cell repertoires in COVID-19. Data came from immunoSEQ multiplex PCR; TCRdb stores just in-frame clones and leaves some out. Of about 350,000 clones listed, about 86% are singletons. Sequencing used peripheral blood. These receptor sequences come from a woman aged 55-75 years with COVID-19, enrolled during active disease.

The chain links TRBV20-1 to TRBJ1-2, with 7 bases matching TRBD1. After removal of 3 bases from V and 12 bases from J, the junction contained 7 bases not matched to a gene. There are 11 residues in the CDR3. Looked up from germline, CDR1 is DFQATT and CDR2 is SNEGSKA (reference sequence). In DNA form, the CDR3 reads TGCAGTGCTAGGGACCTAGGGGGCGACACCTTC. Protein product: CSARDLGGDTF.

The chain employs TRBV7-8 and TRBJ1-5; possibly TRBD1 for D (6 bases). The CDR3 is 16 amino acids. Germline assignment: CDR1 SGHVS and CDR2 FQNEAQ. Trimming shortened V by 5 bases and J by 0 bases, and 14 bases separated the two germline ends. The CDR3 reads CASSIYGQNSNQPQHF. The CDR3 nucleotides are TGTGCCAGCAGCATATACGGACAGAATAGCAATCAGCCCCAGCATTTT.

CDR3 sequence: CASSVGGGVQETQYF. The CDR3 DNA reads as TGTGCCAGCAGTGTTGGCGGGGGGGTCCAAGAGACCCAGTACTTC. The gene calls are TRBV2 and TRBJ2-5, with TRBD2 identical over 9 bases. This CDR3 is built from 15 residues. The V segment lost 4 bases and the J segment 1 base; nucleotides outside the gene matches: 4. Per germline, CDR1 SNHLY and CDR2 FYNNEI.